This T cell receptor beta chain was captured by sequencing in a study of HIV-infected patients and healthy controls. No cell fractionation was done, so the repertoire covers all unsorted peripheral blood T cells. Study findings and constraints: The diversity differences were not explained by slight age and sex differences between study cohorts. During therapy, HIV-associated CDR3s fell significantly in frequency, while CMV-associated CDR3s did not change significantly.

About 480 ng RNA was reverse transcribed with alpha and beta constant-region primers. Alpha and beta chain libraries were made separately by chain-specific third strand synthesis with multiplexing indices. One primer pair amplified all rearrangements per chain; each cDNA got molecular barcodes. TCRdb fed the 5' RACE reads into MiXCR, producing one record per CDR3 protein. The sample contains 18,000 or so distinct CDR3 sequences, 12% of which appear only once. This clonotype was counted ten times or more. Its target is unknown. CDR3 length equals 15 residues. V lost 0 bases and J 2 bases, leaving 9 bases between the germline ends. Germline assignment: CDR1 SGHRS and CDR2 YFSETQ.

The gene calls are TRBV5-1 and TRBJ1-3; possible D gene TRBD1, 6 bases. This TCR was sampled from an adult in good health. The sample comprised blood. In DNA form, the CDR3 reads TGCGCCAGCAGCTTGGATGGGGGGCCTGGAAACACCATATATTTT. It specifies CASSLDGGPGNTIYF.